This TCR beta chain was sequenced for a study of regulatory T cells in long-lasting Graves disease. Study-level findings and limits: Accuracy was perhaps lowered by the small sample size.

The sample's time point: newly diagnosed GD, antithyroid drugs for less than 3 months. PBMC RNA was the source of the TCR library. Comment on this clonotype: Its specificity is not known.

Trimming removed 5 bases from V and 3 bases from J; junction bases left unmatched: 8. Germline CDR1 LNHDA, CDR2 SQIVND (reference sequence). The CDR3 is 17 amino acids. Sequencing libraries for TCR beta were prepared with iRepertoire HTBI primers and Arm-PCR of CDR3 regions. One entry per CDR3 protein results from TCRdb running MiXCR on the multiplex PCR reads. Among roughly 500,000 distinct CDR3 sequences listed, about 12% were seen once. These same records also appear under a second study, on T cells in Graves' hyperthyroidism and ophthalmopathy. As that report states: Exclusions: uncontrolled infection, other autoimmune disease, pregnancy, lactation. Diagnostic decisions used clinical symptoms, serum thyroxine and TRAb, thyroid ultrasound and orbital computed tomography. Clonotypes that were expanded in thyroid above 0.001 mostly appeared in blood too.

The chain has TRBV19 and TRBJ2-6; 9 bases are a match to TRBD1. The sample here was peripheral blood mononuclear cells (PBMCs), taken at new diagnosis, from a patient treated with antithyroid drugs. The sequence was obtained from a woman in her thirties with Graves disease. The CDR3 region has the DNA TGTGCCAGTAGTTCCGGGACAGGGAGATTTGGGGCCAACGTCCTGACTTTC. Its translation: CASSSGTGRFGANVLTF. The full variable domain, its missing parts supplied by reference TRBV19 and TRBJ2-6, is DGGITQSPKYLFRKEGQNVTLSCEQNLNHDAMYWYRQDPGQGLRLIYYSQIVNDFQKGDIAEGYSVSREKKESFPLTVTSAQKNPTAFYLCASSSGTGRFGANVLTFGAGSRLTVL.